Given below is one T cell receptor (beta chain) in context. The antigen remains unidentified. The data are from a study of T cell responses to AZD1222 COVID-19 vaccine. Findings and limits, study-wide: Spike-specific TCR breadth and depth grew following two AZD1222 doses. Clonal diversity was possibly underestimated, and the donors were mostly white British, with more females. As reported, nearly half of all spike-specific TCRs target variant regions that are unmutated.

Only in-frame clones appear in the TCRdb table, and some are missing; sequencing was by immunoSEQ multiplex PCR. The sample has 35,000 to 45,000 clones, 80% seen once. The CDR3 extends over 14 amino acids. The J segment lost 6 bases and the V segment lost 0 bases, leaving 7 bases of the junction unmatched. Germline CDR1 and CDR2: SQVTM and ANQGSEA. This TCR derives from an adult in good health. The V gene is TRBV29-1, the J gene TRBJ1-2; 7 nucleotides match TRBD1. The sample here was peripheral blood, taken on day 0 of AZD1222 vaccination. As DNA, the CDR3 is TGCAGCGTTGAAGATTCTGGAGGGGGCCATGGCTACACCTTC. Its translation: CSVEDSGGGHGYTF.